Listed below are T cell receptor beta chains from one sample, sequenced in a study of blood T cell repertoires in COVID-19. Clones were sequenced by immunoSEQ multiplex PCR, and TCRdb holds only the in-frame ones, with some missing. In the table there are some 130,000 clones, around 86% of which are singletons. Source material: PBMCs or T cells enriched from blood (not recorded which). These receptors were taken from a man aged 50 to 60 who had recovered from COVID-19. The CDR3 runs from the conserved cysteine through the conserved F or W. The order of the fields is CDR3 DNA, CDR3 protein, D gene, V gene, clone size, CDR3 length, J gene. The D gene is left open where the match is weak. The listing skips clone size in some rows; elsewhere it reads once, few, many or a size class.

TGTGCCAGCAGCTCAACACAGTACACCGGGGAGCTGTTTTTT | CASSSTQYTGELFF | NA | TRBV7-9 | NA | 14 | TRBJ2-2
TGTGCCAGCAGCCCCAGAGGGGGGGTCACCGGGGAGCTGTTTTTT | CASSPRGGVTGELFF | NA | TRBV11-1 | NA | 15 | TRBJ2-2
TGCGCCAGCAGCCAAACGGGAGTTTCCGCAGATACGCAGTATTTT | CASSQTGVSADTQYF | NA | TRBV4-1 | NA | 15 | TRBJ2-3
TGTGCCAGCAGCCTACAGGGATGGGGCTCTGGAAACACCATATATTTT | CASSLQGWGSGNTIYF | NA | TRBV5-6 | NA | 16 | TRBJ1-3
TGTGCCAGCAGCTTACTCCTTGAGGTCGCTGAAGCTTTCTTT | CASSLLLEVAEAFF | NA | TRBV7-9 | NA | 14 | TRBJ1-1
TGTGCCAGCAGCATCAGCGGGGGTACCCCAGAGACCCAGTACTTC | CASSISGGTPETQYF | TRBD2 | TRBV9 | NA | 15 | TRBJ2-5
TGTGCCAGCAGTCCCACACGACAGCACGGCTACACCTTC | CASSPTRQHGYTF | NA | TRBV6-5 | NA | 13 | TRBJ1-2
TGTGCCAGCACTACCCAGACAGCTAACTATGGCTACACCTTC | CASTTQTANYGYTF | NA | TRBV11-2 | NA | 14 | TRBJ1-2
TGTGCCAGCAGCCAGTTGGACAGCAGAAATTCACCCCTCCACTTT | CASSQLDSRNSPLHF | NA | TRBV6-5 | NA | 15 | TRBJ1-6
TGCGCCAGCAGCTCGGGACTACTGGAGACCCAGTACTTC | CASSSGLLETQYF | TRBD2 | TRBV5-1 | NA | 13 | TRBJ2-5
TGTGCCACCAGCGGACTATGGACAGGGACGACGAACACTGAAGCTTTCTTT | CATSGLWTGTTNTEAFF | TRBD1 | TRBV15 | few | 17 | TRBJ1-1
TGTGCCAGCAGCCGGACAGGGGACTATGGCTACACCTTC | CASSRTGDYGYTF | TRBD1 | TRBV5-4 | many | 13 | TRBJ1-2
TGTGCCAGCTCACACAGTTCGGGTTTGGCGGGCACTGAAGCTTTCTTT | CASSHSSGLAGTEAFF | NA | TRBV18 | once | 16 | TRBJ1-1
TGCGCCAGCAGGTTCGGGAACAATGACAATGAGCAGTTCTTC | CASRFGNNDNEQFF | NA | TRBV5-1 | NA | 14 | TRBJ2-1
TGTGCCAGTACTGGGGGGCTAGCGGGGAATGAGCAGTTCTTC | CASTGGLAGNEQFF | TRBD2 | TRBV19 | few | 14 | TRBJ2-1
TGCGCCAGCAGCTTAGGCGGTAATAACGATGAGCAGTTCTTC | CASSLGGNNDEQFF | NA | TRBV5-1 | NA | 14 | TRBJ2-1
TGTGCCAGCAGCCTAACCCGCGGGACAGGGCTCTACAATGAGCAGTTCTTC | CASSLTRGTGLYNEQFF | TRBD1 | TRBV7-2 | NA | 17 | TRBJ2-1
TGTGCCAGCTCATTCCAGGGTCAAGAGACCCAGTACTTC | CASSFQGQETQYF | NA | TRBV18 | NA | 13 | TRBJ2-5
TGTGCCAGCAGCGTTGACCCCCTTCCTAGCGGGGATTTTAAAGAGACCCAGTACTTC | CASSVDPLPSGDFKETQYF | TRBD2 | TRBV9 | NA | 19 | TRBJ2-5
TGTGCCACCAGTGACCCGACACAAATTAACGATGAGCAGTTCTTC | CATSDPTQINDEQFF | NA | TRBV24-1 | NA | 15 | TRBJ2-1